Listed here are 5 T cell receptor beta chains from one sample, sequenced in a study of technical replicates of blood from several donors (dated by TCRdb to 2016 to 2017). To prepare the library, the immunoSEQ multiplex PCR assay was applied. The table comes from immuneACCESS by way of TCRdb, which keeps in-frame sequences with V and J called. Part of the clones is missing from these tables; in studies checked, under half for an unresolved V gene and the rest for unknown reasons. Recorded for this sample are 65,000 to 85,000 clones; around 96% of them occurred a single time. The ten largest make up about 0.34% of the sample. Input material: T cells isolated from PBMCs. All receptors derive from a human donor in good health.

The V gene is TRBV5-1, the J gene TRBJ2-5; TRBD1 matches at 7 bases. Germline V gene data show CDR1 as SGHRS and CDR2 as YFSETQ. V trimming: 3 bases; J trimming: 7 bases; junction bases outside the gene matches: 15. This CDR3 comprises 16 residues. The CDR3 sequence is CASSSSRTTGAATQYF. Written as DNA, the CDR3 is TGCGCCAGCAGCTCGTCTCGAACTACAGGGGCGGCGACCCAGTACTTC.

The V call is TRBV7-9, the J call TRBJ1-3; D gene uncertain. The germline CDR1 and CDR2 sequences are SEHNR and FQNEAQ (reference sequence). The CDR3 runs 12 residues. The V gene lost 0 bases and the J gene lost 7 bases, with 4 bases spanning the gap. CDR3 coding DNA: TGTGCCAGCAGCTTAGCCCAGAACACCATATATTTT. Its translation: CASSLAQNTIYF.

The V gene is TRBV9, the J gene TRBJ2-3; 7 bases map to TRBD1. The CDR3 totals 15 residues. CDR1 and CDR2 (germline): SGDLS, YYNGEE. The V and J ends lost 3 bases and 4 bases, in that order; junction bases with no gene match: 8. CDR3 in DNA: TGTGCCAGCAGCGCCAGAGGACAGGTGTCAGATACGCAGTATTTT. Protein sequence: CASSARGQVSDTQYF. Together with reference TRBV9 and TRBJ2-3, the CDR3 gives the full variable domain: DSGVTQTPKHLITATGQRVTLRCSPRSGDLSVYWYQQSLDQGLQFLIQYYNGEERAKGNILERFSAQQFPDLHSELNLSSLELGDSALYFCASSARGQVSDTQYFGPGTRLTVL.

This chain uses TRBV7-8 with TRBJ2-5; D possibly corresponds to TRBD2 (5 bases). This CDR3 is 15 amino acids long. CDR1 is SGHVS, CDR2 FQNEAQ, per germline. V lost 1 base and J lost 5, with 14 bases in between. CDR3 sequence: CASSLGSGSGETQYF. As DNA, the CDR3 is TGTGCCAGCAGCTTAGGGTCCGGATCGGGGGAGACCCAGTACTTC.

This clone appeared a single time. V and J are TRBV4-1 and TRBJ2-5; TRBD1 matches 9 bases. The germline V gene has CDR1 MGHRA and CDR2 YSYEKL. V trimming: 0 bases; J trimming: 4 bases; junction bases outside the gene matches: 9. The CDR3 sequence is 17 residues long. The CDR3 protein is CASSQEPAGTGRETQYF. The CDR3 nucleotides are TGCGCCAGCAGCCAAGAACCCGCCGGGACAGGGAGAGAGACCCAGTACTTC.